This TCR beta chain originates from a study of identical twins. In this sample, this clonotype turned up many times. What it binds is unknown. Findings and limits, study-wide: Within cord blood, abundant beta clonotypes carried fewer insertions, but memory repertoires showed no such trend. The models gave estimates that fell short of the out-of-frame TCR alpha sharing seen in monozygotic twins.

With no exceptions, donors were healthy Caucasians. Between the trimmed V and J ends, which lost 2 bases and 1 base, there was a span of 14 bases. The CDR3 length is 15 residues. Per germline, CDR1 DFQATT and CDR2 SNEGSKA (reference sequence). Template switching introduced a universal primer site, and the cDNA bore unique molecular identifiers. TCRdb processed the 5' RACE reads anew with MiXCR; each CDR3 protein has one entry. The sample shows 400,000 to 500,000 distinct CDR3 sequences, about a fifth of them seen only once. The sample comprised naive T cells sorted from blood. This TCR was sampled from a man between 45 and 60 years old in good health. V is TRBV20-1 and J is TRBJ2-5; D may be TRBD2 (6 bases). The CDR3 here is CSARLAQLPQETQYF. The CDR3 DNA reads TGCAGTGCTAGACTAGCGCAGCTTCCCCAAGAGACCCAGTACTTC.